The 16 T cell receptor beta chains given below trace back to one sample, sequenced in a study of a mutant IDH1 vaccine in newly diagnosed glioma. Regarding time point: baseline, week 1 (first vaccination visit). As for treatment: pre-vaccination baseline after standard-of-care therapy. Using immunoSEQ multiplex PCR, the repertoire was profiled, and TCRdb retains in-frame clones only, with some absent. The sample contains around 15,000 clones, approximately 92% of which appear only once. Source: PBMCs, taken from a glioma patient treated with radiotherapy, temozolomide or both. Source of these receptors: a woman aged 40 to 49 with glioma. Some clones in this sample may be carry-over from other donors' samples.

Worth noting for this clone: The sample holds other DNA sequences that translate to the same CDR3. The chain is built from TRBV7-8 and TRBJ1-2, with D perhaps matching TRBD1 (5 bases). The CDR3 is 14 amino acids. The germline CDR1 and CDR2 sequences are SGHVS and FQNEAQ. The V gene lost 2 bases and the J gene lost 3 bases, with 10 bases spanning the gap. CDR3 nucleotide sequence: TGTGCCAGCAGCTTACTGGGGGAAGACTATGGCTACACCTTC. Residues: CASSLLGEDYGYTF.

The rearrangement links TRBV5-6 to TRBJ2-1; D may be TRBD1 (6 bases). This CDR3 has 16 residues. Between the trimmed V and J ends, which lost 0 bases and 2 bases, there was a span of 12 bases. Germline loops: CDR1 SGHDT, CDR2 YYEEEE. The CDR3 DNA reads TGTGCCAGCAGCTTGGGGGGAAGGGGGACCTACAATGAGCAGTTCTTC. It translates to CASSLGGRGTYNEQFF.

The rearrangement uses TRBV28 and TRBJ1-1, with 8 bases that match TRBD1. CDR1 and CDR2 from the germline V gene are MDHEN and SYDVKM. CDR3 length: 13 residues. Trimming cost V 7 bases and J 4 bases; bases outside gene matches: 5. The DNA for the CDR3 is TGTGCCAGCATCGCAGGGGGCTTCACTGAAGCTTTCTTT. It is translated as CASIAGGFTEAFF.

The V call is TRBV27, the J call TRBJ2-2; no clear D gene. Germline V CDR1 and CDR2: MNHEY, SMNVEV (reference sequence). V dropped 2 bases and J dropped 4 bases, with 5 bases sitting between them. The CDR3 is 13 residues long. The CDR3, as DNA: TGTGCCAGCAGTTTAAGGCTCACCGGGGAGCTGTTTTTT. Protein product: CASSLRLTGELFF.

This clone was seen a few times. The chain recombines TRBV4-1 with TRBJ2-5, with D possibly matching TRBD2 (5 bases). V lost 1 base and J lost 5, with 14 bases in between. Germline values: CDR1 MGHRA, CDR2 YSYEKL. CDR3 length: 15 residues. Written as DNA, the CDR3 is TGCGCCAGCAGCCAAGCTCAACTAGATGGGGAGACCCAGTACTTC. Translated, it gives CASSQAQLDGETQYF.

This clone has more than one count but fewer than ten. The rearrangement links TRBV6-1 to TRBJ2-2, with 8 bases identical to TRBD2. The CDR3 has 14 amino acids. Losses at the gene ends were 8 bases for V and 4 bases for J; bases not matched to a gene: 6. Germline V lookup: CDR1 MNHNS, CDR2 SASEGT. The CDR3 protein is CASSGGQGTGELFF. CDR3 nucleotide sequence: TGTGCCAGCTCGGGAGGGCAAGGCACCGGGGAGCTGTTTTTT.

Only one count was recorded for this clone. This sequence joins TRBV23-1 and TRBJ2-7; 8 nucleotides line up with TRBD1. TRBV23-1 is an open reading frame, and its role is uncertain. The CDR3 length is 16 residues. After removal of 4 bases from V and 9 bases from J, the junction contained 17 bases not matched to a gene. The CDR3 is CASSPSDRGLGRGQYF. The CDR3 DNA reads as TGCGCCAGCAGTCCCTCAGACAGGGGACTCGGGAGAGGGCAGTACTTC.

The V call is TRBV5-1, the J call TRBJ2-3, with 9 bases identical to TRBD1. Germline V CDR1 and CDR2: SGHRS, YFSETQ. Trimming took 0 bases from V and 1 from J; bases not matched to a gene: 3. The CDR3 extends over 16 amino acids. The CDR3 DNA reads TGCGCCAGCAGCTTGGTTCGGACAGGGGGCACAGATACGCAGTATTTT. It codes for CASSLVRTGGTDTQYF.

This chain connects TRBV5-1 to TRBJ2-1, with D perhaps TRBD2 (5 bases). Germline assignment: CDR1 SGHRS and CDR2 YFSETQ. Trimming shortened V by 4 bases and J by 8 bases, and 10 bases separated the two germline ends. The CDR3 is 12 amino acids. In nucleotides, the CDR3 is TGCGCCAGCAGCCCGGACTTCCATGAGCAGTTCTTC. Protein sequence: CASSPDFHEQFF.

J is TRBJ2-1 and V is TRBV6-5; D gene ambiguous. V shed 6 bases and J shed 5 bases, with 14 bases lying between them. CDR1 MNHEY and CDR2 SVGAGI come from the germline V gene. The CDR3 runs to 14 residues. CDR3 bases: TGTGCCAGCAGCCGCCTACAGCCAAACAATGAGCAGTTCTTC. This sequence encodes CASSRLQPNNEQFF.

The V and J genes are TRBV5-1 and TRBJ1-1; D gene unclear. V shed 3 bases and J shed 5 bases, with 11 bases lying between them. This CDR3 has 13 residues. Germline CDR1 SGHRS, CDR2 YFSETQ. The CDR3 nucleotides are TGCGCCAGCAGCTGGACCCTGCGGACTGAAGCTTTCTTT. Translating gives CASSWTLRTEAFF.

The gene calls are TRBV6-1 and TRBJ2-3, with TRBD1 identical over 11 bases. The CDR3 covers 16 residues. V dropped 2 bases and J dropped 7; count of bases not matched to a gene: 8. The V gene's germline CDR1 is MNHNS and CDR2 SASEGT. The CDR3 DNA reads as TGTGCCAGCAGTGAACGTTATGGACAGGGGGCGCATACGCAGTATTTT. It specifies CASSERYGQGAHTQYF.

This clone was counted between two and nine times. The rearrangement links TRBV18 to TRBJ1-1, with D perhaps matching TRBD1 (5 bases). Trimming shortened V by 4 bases and J by 1 base, and 7 bases separated the two germline ends. Per germline, CDR1 KGHSH and CDR2 LQKENI. The CDR3 loop spans 13 amino acids. CDR3 in amino acids: CASSLGENTEAFF. CDR3 DNA sequence: TGTGCCAGCTCACTGGGGGAGAACACTGAAGCTTTCTTT.

This chain connects TRBV5-5 to TRBJ1-3, with a tentative D call TRBD1 (6 bases). CDR3 length equals 14 residues. CDR1 is SGHKS and CDR2 is YYEKEE in the germline V gene (reference sequence). The V gene lost 3 bases and the J gene lost 2 bases, with 9 bases spanning the gap. As DNA, the CDR3 is TGTGCCAGCAGCTGGGGGACAACTGGAAACACCATATATTTT. This sequence encodes CASSWGTTGNTIYF.

J is TRBJ1-2 and V is TRBV29-1; no reliable D call. The CDR3 spans 12 residues. The germline CDR1 and CDR2 sequences are SQVTM and ANQGSEA. V was pared by 6 bases and J by 4 bases, with 12 bases between. The DNA for the CDR3 is TGCAGCGTCGCCCAGGTGGGCTATGGCTACACCTTC. It yields the protein CSVAQVGYGYTF.

The J gene is TRBJ1-2, the V gene TRBV5-5; the match to TRBD1 covers 9 bases. The germline V gene has CDR1 SGHKS and CDR2 YYEKEE (reference sequence). Trimming took 2 bases from V and 6 from J; bases not matched to a gene: 8. This CDR3 is built from 15 residues. In nucleotides, the CDR3 is TGTGCCAGCAGCTTAAACCGGGACAGGGTTCATGGCTACACCTTC. It is translated as CASSLNRDRVHGYTF.